Listed below are T cell receptor beta chains from one sample, sequenced in a study of T-cell reconstitution after alpha-beta-depleted transplantation in children. TCRdb reprocessed the PCR reads via MiXCR and lists one record per CDR3 protein. This table has roughly 500,000 distinct CDR3 sequences, 32% appearing once. The input for sequencing was PBMCs from the stem cell graft donor, taken from the stem cell graft. All receptors derive from a human donor who donated a stem cell graft to a child with aplastic anemia. The CDR3 runs from the conserved cysteine through the conserved F or W. The order of the fields is V gene, J gene, clone size, D gene, CDR3 protein, CDR3 DNA. D genes are given only for firm matches. Clone sizes are given selectively: once, few, many, or a class where the clone is expanded.

>TRBV27|TRBJ2-7|.|TRBD1
CASSFDRGLIYEQYF
TGTGCCAGCAGTTTCGACAGGGGGCTAATCTACGAGCAGTACTTC
>TRBV5-1|TRBJ2-1|.|.
CASSLSLFRGEQFF
TGCGCCAGCAGCTTGAGCCTTTTTCGTGGTGAGCAGTTCTTC
>TRBV20-1|TRBJ2-1|few|TRBD1
CSAGTGGGEQFF
TGCAGTGCGGGGACAGGGGGCGGTGAGCAGTTCTTC
>TRBV25-1|TRBJ1-2|.|TRBD1
CASRWDRGDYGYTF
TGTGCCAGCAGATGGGACAGGGGGGACTATGGCTACACCTTC
>TRBV7-2|TRBJ2-2|.|.
CASSSQGIGELFF
TGTGCCAGCAGCTCGCAGGGTATAGGGGAGCTGTTTTTT
>TRBV6-2/TRBV6-3|TRBJ2-3|.|TRBD2
CASSSGSRPDTQYF
TGTGCCAGCAGTAGCGGGAGTCGTCCAGATACGCAGTATTTT
>TRBV7-9|TRBJ1-5|.|TRBD1
CASSADRVQPQHF
TGTGCCAGCAGCGCAGACAGGGTTCAGCCCCAGCATTTT
>TRBV11-2|TRBJ2-5|.|.
CASSLRFPLGETQYF
TGTGCCAGCAGCTTAAGATTCCCCCTAGGGGAGACCCAGTACTTC
>TRBV4-2|TRBJ1-2|once|.
CASSNPRWVYGYTF
TGTGCCAGCAGCAACCCCCGTTGGGTCTATGGCTACACCTTC
>TRBV30|TRBJ1-4|once|.
CAWSISNEKLFF
TGTGCCTGGAGTATATCAAACGAAAAACTGTTTTTT
>TRBV7-6|TRBJ2-1|.|TRBD2
CASSRGSGRLFNEQFF
TGTGCCAGCAGCCGCGGGAGCGGGAGGTTGTTCAATGAGCAGTTCTTC
>TRBV12-3/TRBV12-4|TRBJ2-1|few|TRBD2
CASSPHTSGSYNEQFF
TGTGCCAGCAGTCCACATACTAGCGGCTCCTACAATGAGCAGTTCTTC
>TRBV12-3/TRBV12-4|TRBJ2-1|few|.
CASRPQGPYNEQFF
TGTGCCAGCAGACCTCAGGGCCCGTACAATGAGCAGTTCTTC
>TRBV29-1|TRBJ1-2|few|.
CSALRGHGYTF
TGCAGCGCCTTGCGGGGCCATGGCTACACCTTC
>TRBV6-2/TRBV6-3|TRBJ1-5|.|.
CASSSSWGLGNQPQHF
TGTGCCAGCAGCTCGTCGTGGGGGCTGGGCAATCAGCCCCAGCATTTT
>TRBV20-1|TRBJ2-7|few|.
CSASHGRLSYEQYF
TGCAGTGCTAGTCACGGACGCCTATCCTACGAGCAGTACTTC
>TRBV12-3/TRBV12-4|TRBJ1-5|few|.
CASTPYEVGNQPQHF
TGTGCCAGCACCCCCTATGAAGTTGGCAATCAGCCCCAGCATTTT
>TRBV12-3/TRBV12-4|TRBJ1-4|.|.
CASSFVAAPNEKLFF
TGTGCCAGCAGTTTTGTGGCAGCTCCTAATGAAAAACTGTTTTTT
>TRBV9|TRBJ2-5|.|.
CASSVGSSETQYF
TGTGCCAGCAGCGTAGGGTCGTCGGAGACCCAGTACTTC
>TRBV24-1|TRBJ1-5|.|TRBD1
CATSGSPGQGWGQPQHF
TGTGCCACCAGTGGTTCCCCGGGACAGGGTTGGGGACAGCCCCAGCATTTT
>TRBV6-6|TRBJ2-7|few|TRBD1
CASTGQGYYEQYF
TGTGCCAGCACGGGACAGGGTTACTACGAGCAGTACTTC
>TRBV29-1|TRBJ2-1|.|TRBD2
CSGAWGGEQFF
TGCAGCGGGGCGTGGGGGGGTGAGCAGTTCTTC
>TRBV5-6|TRBJ1-6|few|.
CASSPDRISPLHF
TGTGCCAGCAGCCCGGACAGAATCTCACCCCTCCACTTT
>TRBV20-1|TRBJ2-3|.|.
CSARPTGDTQYF
TGCAGTGCTAGACCGACGGGGGATACGCAGTATTTT
>TRBV4-3|TRBJ2-2|.|.
CASSHGQGWNTGELFF
TGCGCCAGCAGCCATGGGCAGGGGTGGAACACCGGGGAGCTGTTTTTT
>TRBV6-1|TRBJ2-3|.|TRBD1
CASRRTGPADTQYF
TGTGCCAGTAGGAGGACAGGGCCCGCGGATACGCAGTATTTT